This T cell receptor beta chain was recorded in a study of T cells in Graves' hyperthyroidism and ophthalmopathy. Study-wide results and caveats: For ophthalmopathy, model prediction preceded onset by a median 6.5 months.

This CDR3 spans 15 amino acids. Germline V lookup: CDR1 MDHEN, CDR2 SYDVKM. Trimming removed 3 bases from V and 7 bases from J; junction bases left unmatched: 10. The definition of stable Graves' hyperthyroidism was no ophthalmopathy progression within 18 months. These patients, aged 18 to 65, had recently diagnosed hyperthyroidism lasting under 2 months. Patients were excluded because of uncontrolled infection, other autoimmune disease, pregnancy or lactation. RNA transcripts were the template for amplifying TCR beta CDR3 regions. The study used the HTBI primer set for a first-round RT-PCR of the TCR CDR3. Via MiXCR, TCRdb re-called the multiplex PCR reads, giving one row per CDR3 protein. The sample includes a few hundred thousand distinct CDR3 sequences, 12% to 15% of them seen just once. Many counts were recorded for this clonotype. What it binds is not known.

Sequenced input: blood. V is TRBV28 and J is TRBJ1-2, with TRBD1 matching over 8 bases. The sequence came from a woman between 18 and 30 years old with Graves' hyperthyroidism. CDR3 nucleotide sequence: TGTGCCAGCAGTTTTCCCGGACAGGGAAAGGTTGGCTACACCTTC. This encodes CASSFPGQGKVGYTF.